This T cell receptor (beta chain) derives from a study of CD4 and CD8 cells across lung adenocarcinoma regions. Using its own MiXCR run on the PCR reads, TCRdb lists one record per CDR3 protein. The table includes approximately 8,800 distinct CDR3 sequences, about 59% detected once. The germline gives CDR1 MNHEY, CDR2 SVGAGI. CDR3 length: 15 amino acids. The patients had localized lung adenocarcinoma, a non-small cell subtype. The source material was CD8+ T cells from the center of a lung tumor. The chain links TRBV6-5 to TRBJ2-7, with D maybe TRBD2 (7 bases). The J call is doubtful: the DNA matches TRBJ2-5 better. The receptor was derived from a female donor with lung adenocarcinoma. The CD4 and CD8 labels of this study may be unreliable. The CDR3 region is CASSREGTRQETQYF. The DNA for the CDR3 is TGTGCCAGCAGTAGGGAGGGGACACGGCAAGAGACCCAGTACTTC.